This passage covers 31 T cell receptor beta chains from one sample sequenced in a study of identical twins. MiXCR was run by TCRdb on the 5' RACE reads, yielding one entry per CDR3 protein. Here the sample spans about 250,000 distinct CDR3 sequences, about an eighth being singletons. Sequenced material: memory (CD45RO+) T cells sorted from blood. The receptors were gathered from a woman between 18 and 29 years old in good health.

The rearrangement joins TRBV12-3 or TRBV12-4 to TRBJ2-7, with TRBD2 matching 9 bases. V lost 5 bases to trimming and J lost 4 bases; unmatched junction nucleotides: 9. The CDR3 length is 15 residues. The CDR3 coding sequence is TGTGCCAGCAGTCCTTCCGGGACTAGCTCTTACGAGCAGTACTTC. Protein sequence: CASSPSGTSSYEQYF.

This clonotype was observed a handful of times. This chain links TRBV12-3 or TRBV12-4 with TRBJ2-3; 10 bases are shared with TRBD1. The V gene end was trimmed by 4 bases and the J gene end by 3 bases; junction bases not matched to a gene: 10. The length of the CDR3 is 17 residues. CDR3: CASSYPGQGRGTDTQYF. CDR3 sequence (DNA): TGTGCCAGCAGTTATCCGGGACAGGGGAGAGGGACAGATACGCAGTATTTT.

This clonotype was detected a few times. This chain links TRBV10-2 with TRBJ2-1; TRBD2 matches at 13 bases. The CDR3 extends over 15 amino acids. Losses at the gene ends were 6 bases for V and 10 bases for J; bases not matched to a gene: 9. CDR1 and CDR2 from the germline V gene are WSHSY and SAAADI. CDR3 residues: CASSVTSGRAWEQFF. CDR3 DNA: TGCGCCAGCAGCGTCACTAGCGGGAGGGCCTGGGAGCAGTTCTTC.

V is TRBV18 and J is TRBJ2-7; 9 nucleotides match TRBD1. Germline trimming cut 6 bases from V and 5 bases from J; bases unmatched to any gene: 2. The germline gives CDR1 KGHSH, CDR2 LQKENI. The CDR3 runs 12 residues. In nucleotides, the CDR3 is TGTGCCAGCTCTACAGGGGGCAACGAGCAGTACTTC. Protein: CASSTGGNEQYF.

This clonotype was counted a few times. The chain is built from TRBV5-1 and TRBJ2-3; 12 positions agree with TRBD2. V lost 4 bases, J lost 4 bases, and 7 bases stayed unmatched. The CDR3 spans 16 residues. CDR1 and CDR2 (germline): SGHRS, YFSETQ. The CDR3 reads CASSRGTSGFSDTQYF. The CDR3 nucleotides read TGCGCCAGCAGCCGCGGGACTAGCGGGTTTTCAGATACGCAGTATTTT. Variable domain in full (rest from reference TRBV5-1 and TRBJ2-3): KAGVTQTPRYLIKTRGQQVTLSCSPISGHRSVSWYQQTPGQGLQFLFEYFSETQRNKGNFPGRFSGRQFSNSRSEMNVSTLELGDSALYLCASSRGTSGFSDTQYFGPGTRLTVL.

A remark on this clonotype: Compared with germline, one end of the junction differs, possibly owing to a read error. J is TRBJ1-2 and V is TRBV7-9; D is ambiguous. The germline V gene encodes CDR1 SEHNR and CDR2 FQNEAQ (reference sequence). The CDR3 loop spans 14 amino acids. The CDR3 region has the DNA TGCGGGATCTCGATAGGAGGGAATGTCTATGGCTACACCTTC. Amino acid sequence: CGISIGGNVYGYTF.

CDR3 bases: TGTGCCAGCAGCTTTGGACAGGGGGCGTCAGAGACCCAGTACTTC. It encodes CASSFGQGASETQYF. The rearrangement joins TRBV7-2 to TRBJ2-5; TRBD1 matches 11 bases. CDR1 and CDR2 from the germline V gene are SGHTA and FQGNSA. The CDR3 contains 15 residues. The junction had 4 bases not matched to a gene; V was cut back by 3 bases and J by 4 bases.

This clonotype was observed a few times. This chain uses TRBV7-8 with TRBJ2-3; D is ambiguous. V lost 5 bases and J lost 0, with 12 bases in between. CDR1 is SGHVS and CDR2 is FQNEAQ in the germline V gene. This CDR3 contains 15 residues. The CDR3 spells CASSPRWRSTDTQYF. The CDR3 coding sequence is TGTGCCAGCAGCCCCCGGTGGAGAAGCACAGATACGCAGTATTTT.

The V gene is TRBV15, the J gene TRBJ2-1; TRBD1 might be the D (6 bases). CDR3 length: 15 amino acids. The germline V gene encodes CDR1 LNHNV and CDR2 YYDKDF (reference sequence). The V end lost 3 bases, the J end lost 5 bases, and 14 bases lay between the germline ends. The CDR3 region has the DNA TGTGCCACCAGCAGGGTAAGGGGGTACGACAATGAGCAGTTCTTC. Translated: CATSRVRGYDNEQFF.

This clonotype was detected many times. The V gene is TRBV4-1, the J gene TRBJ2-2; 15 bases are shared with TRBD2. The ends lost 5 bases at V and 5 bases at J; junction bases unmatched: 6. This CDR3 comprises 17 residues. The germline gives CDR1 MGHRA, CDR2 YSYEKL. The CDR3 here is CASSAGTSGRITGELFF. The CDR3, as DNA: TGCGCCAGCAGCGCCGGGACTAGCGGGAGGATAACCGGGGAGCTGTTTTTT.

The chain joins TRBV5-1 to TRBJ1-6; D is possibly TRBD1 (5 bases). This CDR3 comprises 16 residues. V was cut by 0 bases and J by 4 bases, with 11 bases left in between. In germline, CDR1 is SGHRS, CDR2 YFSETQ. The CDR3 region is CASSLDLTAYNSPLHF. CDR3 bases: TGCGCCAGCAGCTTGGACTTGACAGCATATAATTCACCCCTCCACTTT. Variable domain in full (rest from reference TRBV5-1 and TRBJ1-6): KAGVTQTPRYLIKTRGQQVTLSCSPISGHRSVSWYQQTPGQGLQFLFEYFSETQRNKGNFPGRFSGRQFSNSRSEMNVSTLELGDSALYLCASSLDLTAYNSPLHFGNGTRLTVT.

The chain carries TRBV20-1 and TRBJ2-1; 9 bases line up with TRBD1. V lost 1 base, J lost 0 bases, and 7 bases stayed unmatched. The CDR3 loop spans 17 amino acids. CDR1 is DFQATT, CDR2 SNEGSKA, per germline (reference sequence). The DNA for the CDR3 is TGCAGTGCTAGAGTCCGATTACAGGGGGCCTCCTACAATGAGCAGTTCTTC. It encodes CSARVRLQGASYNEQFF.

This clonotype was observed a handful of times. The J gene is TRBJ2-5, the V gene TRBV5-1; 11 nucleotides agree with TRBD2. Looked up from germline, CDR1 is SGHRS and CDR2 is YFSETQ. The CDR3 consists of 15 residues. The V and J ends lost 6 bases and 2 bases, in that order; junction bases with no gene match: 6. The CDR3: CASTYGTSGQETQYF. In DNA, the CDR3 is TGCGCCAGCACCTATGGGACTAGCGGACAAGAGACCCAGTACTTC. The full variable domain, completed using reference TRBV5-1 and TRBJ2-5, is KAGVTQTPRYLIKTRGQQVTLSCSPISGHRSVSWYQQTPGQGLQFLFEYFSETQRNKGNFPGRFSGRQFSNSRSEMNVSTLELGDSALYLCASTYGTSGQETQYFGPGTRLLVL.

This clonotype was seen only a few times. This chain uses TRBV12-3 or TRBV12-4 with TRBJ1-5; TRBD1 might be the D (5 bases). This CDR3 contains 14 residues. V was cut by 6 bases and J by 7 bases, with 16 bases left in between. The CDR3, as DNA: TGTGCCAGCAGCGTAGCAGGGAAACGGCAGCCCCAGCATTTT. Amino acid sequence: CASSVAGKRQPQHF.

This clonotype was counted between two and nine times. V gene TRBV5-1 combines with J gene TRBJ2-3, with 13 positions matching TRBD2. Looked up from germline, CDR1 is SGHRS and CDR2 is YFSETQ. Trimming at V came to 3 bases and at J to 6 bases, leaving 7 bases not matched to a gene. This CDR3 is built from 16 residues. The CDR3 is CASSSFTSGGEDTQYF. The CDR3 DNA sequence: TGCGCCAGCAGCTCTTTCACTAGCGGGGGGGAGGATACGCAGTATTTT. Using reference TRBV5-1 and TRBJ2-3 for the parts outside the CDR3, the full variable domain is KAGVTQTPRYLIKTRGQQVTLSCSPISGHRSVSWYQQTPGQGLQFLFEYFSETQRNKGNFPGRFSGRQFSNSRSEMNVSTLELGDSALYLCASSSFTSGGEDTQYFGPGTRLTVL.

This chain uses TRBV15 with TRBJ2-5, with D perhaps matching TRBD1 (7 bases). Looked up from germline, CDR1 is LNHNV and CDR2 is YYDKDF (reference sequence). This CDR3 has 15 residues. V dropped 0 bases and J dropped 5 bases, with 13 bases sitting between them. The CDR3 is CATSRDRRGPETQYF. The DNA for the CDR3 is TGTGCCACCAGCAGAGATCGGAGGGGGCCGGAGACCCAGTACTTC.

The J gene is TRBJ2-7, the V gene TRBV3-1; 8 nucleotides align to TRBD1. V shed 7 bases, J shed 2 bases, and the junction held 7 bases outside the gene matches. The CDR3 sequence is 14 residues long. Germline CDR1 and CDR2: LGHDT and YNNKEL (reference sequence). DNA for the CDR3: TGTGCCAGCAATAAAAGGGACAGGCCCTACGAGCAGTACTTC. Residues: CASNKRDRPYEQYF.

This clonotype turned up a few times. The V call is TRBV20-1, the J call TRBJ1-2; the D gene is possibly TRBD1 (5 bases). The V gene lost 4 bases and the J gene lost 3 bases, with 15 bases spanning the gap. From germline, CDR1 is DFQATT and CDR2 SNEGSKA (reference sequence). The CDR3 is made up of 14 amino acids. The CDR3 here is CSAIREGRDYGYTF. CDR3 DNA sequence: TGCAGTGCTATACGGGAGGGGAGAGACTATGGCTACACCTTC.

The CDR3 here is CASSFGGAGNNEQFF. The DNA of the CDR3 is TGTGCCAGCAGTTTCGGCGGGGCGGGAAATAATGAGCAGTTCTTC. The rearrangement joins TRBV12-3 or TRBV12-4 to TRBJ2-1; maybe TRBD2 (6 bases). Deletions cut 3 bases from V and 7 bases from J, with 16 bases between. The CDR3 covers 15 residues.

The table lists this clonotype with many counts. V gene TRBV20-1 combines with J gene TRBJ1-2; D gene ambiguous. The CDR3 loop spans 13 amino acids. Germline-derived CDR1 and CDR2 are DFQATT and SNEGSKA (reference sequence). Trimming pared 5 bases from V and 2 bases from J, leaving 12 bases between. The CDR3 DNA is TGCAGTGCTCAGTGGGCGGGAAACTATGGCTACACCTTC. As protein: CSAQWAGNYGYTF.

This clonotype appeared many times. The rearrangement uses TRBV27 and TRBJ2-5, with D uncertain. Germline V gene sequence: CDR1 MNHEY, CDR2 SMNVEV (reference sequence). V was cut by 11 bases and J by 4 bases, with 8 bases left in between. There are 10 residues in the CDR3. The CDR3 bases are TGTGCCGGAAACCTAGAGACCCAGTACTTC. This translates into CAGNLETQYF.

The rearrangement joins TRBV7-2 to TRBJ1-5; TRBD1 might be the D (5 bases). Germline loops: CDR1 SGHTA, CDR2 FQGNSA. The CDR3 covers 15 residues. Trimming cost V 8 bases and J 5 bases, with 19 bases left between them. The CDR3 DNA reads as TGTGCCAGCGGGCCGTTTCAGGGAACGGATCAGCCCCAGCATTTT. Its translation is CASGPFQGTDQPQHF.

This clonotype has a handful of counts. The chain links TRBV27 to TRBJ2-3; D possibly corresponds to TRBD1 (6 bases). Between the trimmed V and J ends, which lost 1 base and 0 bases, there was a span of 8 bases. This CDR3 comprises 15 residues. Germline V gives CDR1 MNHEY, CDR2 SMNVEV (reference sequence). CDR3 sequence: CASSLFRGSTDTQYF. The CDR3 DNA sequence: TGTGCCAGCAGTTTATTCAGGGGTAGCACAGATACGCAGTATTTT.

Only a few counts were recorded for this clonotype. This sequence joins TRBV10-3 and TRBJ1-6, with D possibly TRBD1 on 6 matching bases. V dropped 3 bases and J dropped 4 bases, with 10 bases sitting between them. In germline, CDR1 is ENHRY, CDR2 SYGVKD. The CDR3 runs to 15 residues. Written as DNA, the CDR3 is TGTGCCATCAGTGAAGGGGGGAAGTATAATTCACCCCTCCACTTT. As protein: CAISEGGKYNSPLHF.

This chain links TRBV7-8 with TRBJ2-3; 9 nucleotides line up with TRBD2. Trimming removed 5 bases from V and 0 bases from J; junction bases left unmatched: 9. The CDR3 loop spans 17 amino acids. CDR1 and CDR2 from the germline V gene are SGHVS and FQNEAQ. DNA for the CDR3: TGTGCCAGCAGCGATTCCTTGGCGGGGGGGAGCACAGATACGCAGTATTTT. Protein sequence: CASSDSLAGGSTDTQYF.

V usage is TRBV20-1 and J usage is TRBJ1-2; D perhaps matches TRBD1 (6 bases). The CDR3 length is 15 residues. V shed 5 bases and J shed 4 bases, with 20 bases lying between them. Looked up from germline, CDR1 is DFQATT and CDR2 is SNEGSKA (reference sequence). CDR3 in amino acids: CSAPNALGQSYGYTF. The CDR3, as DNA: TGCAGTGCTCCAAATGCTCTGGGACAATCCTATGGCTACACCTTC.

The V call is TRBV20-1, the J call TRBJ2-1; 14 bases line up with TRBD2. Germline V gives CDR1 DFQATT, CDR2 SNEGSKA (reference sequence). The CDR3 sequence is 16 residues long. V gave up 6 bases and J gave up 8 bases; unmatched junction bases: 12. The DNA of the CDR3 is TGCAGTGCCCTGGGACTAGCGGGGGTGACTGGGGATGAGCAGTTCTTC. Amino acid sequence: CSALGLAGVTGDEQFF.

In its sample, this clonotype was seen many times. The CDR3 bases are TGCAGTGCTAGAGGGAGAGGGACTAGCGGGGACTACGAGCAGTACTTC. It specifies CSARGRGTSGDYEQYF. The genes are TRBV20-1 and TRBJ2-7, with 13 bases that match TRBD2. Per the germline V gene, CDR1 is DFQATT and CDR2 is SNEGSKA (reference sequence). Losses at the gene ends were 1 base for V and 3 bases for J; bases not matched to a gene: 6. CDR3 length: 16 residues.

The chain uses TRBV12-3 or TRBV12-4 and TRBJ2-7, with unresolved D. The V gene lost 2 bases and the J gene lost 6 bases, with 11 bases spanning the gap. This CDR3 has 13 residues. The DNA for the CDR3 is TGTGCCAGCAGTTTAACTCTCGACCCCGAGCAGTACTTC. Its translation: CASSLTLDPEQYF.

This clonotype has only a few counts. This chain uses TRBV9 with TRBJ2-7; 8 nucleotides line up with TRBD1. CDR1 and CDR2 (germline): SGDLS, YYNGEE. J gave up 3 bases and V 0 bases, and 5 bases lay outside the gene matches. There are 15 residues in the CDR3. CDR3 sequence (DNA): TGTGCCAGCAGCGTAGGAGCGACAGGGGACTACGAGCAGTACTTC. Protein sequence: CASSVGATGDYEQYF.

Many counts were recorded for this clonotype. This chain joins TRBV5-5 and TRBJ2-1, with TRBD1 identical over 7 bases. The junction had 6 bases not matched to a gene; V was cut back by 6 bases and J by 3 bases. This CDR3 contains 14 residues. CDR1 is SGHKS, CDR2 YYEKEE, per germline (reference sequence). The DNA for the CDR3 is TGTGCCAGCACCACTTGGACAGGCTACAATGAGCAGTTCTTC. Protein sequence: CASTTWTGYNEQFF.